This entry features one T cell receptor beta chain sequence. The sample comes from a study of blood T cell repertoires in COVID-19. Study-wide context: From the United States, Italy and Spain came samples of acute and convalescent COVID-19.

Germline CDR1 reads MGHRA; CDR2 reads YSYEKL. Trimming took off 4 bases at V and 4 bases at J, with 16 bases between the two ends. The CDR3 covers 15 residues. As processed by the authors: How many nucleated cells were present was estimated from reference gene primer amplification. Assay used: immunoSEQ multiplex PCR; TCRdb lists only in-frame clones, some missing. D and trimming were read from the DNA, whereas the V and J calls and clone size are those reported in that table. The sample contains 300,000 to 400,000 clones, 88% of which appear only once. This receptor was obtained from an older woman with COVID-19, enrolled during active disease. The chain employs TRBV4-1 and TRBJ1-1, with D tentatively TRBD1 (5 bases). The source material was peripheral blood. The CDR3 here is CASSLSAVGGTEAFF. The CDR3 DNA sequence: TGCGCCAGCAGCCTAAGCGCTGTGGGGGGCACTGAAGCTTTCTTT.